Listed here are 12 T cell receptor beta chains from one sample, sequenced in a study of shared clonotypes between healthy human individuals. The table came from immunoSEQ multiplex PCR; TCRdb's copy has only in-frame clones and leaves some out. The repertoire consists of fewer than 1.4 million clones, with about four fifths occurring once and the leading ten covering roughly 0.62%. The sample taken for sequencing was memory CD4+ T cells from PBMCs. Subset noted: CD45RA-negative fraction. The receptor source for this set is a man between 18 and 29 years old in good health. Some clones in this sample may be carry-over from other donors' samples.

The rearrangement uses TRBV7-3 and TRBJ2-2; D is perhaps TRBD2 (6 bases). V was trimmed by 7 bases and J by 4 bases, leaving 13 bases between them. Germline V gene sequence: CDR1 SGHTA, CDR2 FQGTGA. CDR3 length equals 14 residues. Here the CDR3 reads CASKPGVGTGELFF. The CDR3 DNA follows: TGTGCCAGCAAACCGGGGGTCGGCACCGGGGAGCTGTTTTTT.

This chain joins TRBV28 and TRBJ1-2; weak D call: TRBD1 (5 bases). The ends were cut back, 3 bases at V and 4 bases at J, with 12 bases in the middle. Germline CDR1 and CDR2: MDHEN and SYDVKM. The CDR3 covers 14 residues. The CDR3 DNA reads TGTGCCAGCAGTTTCGCCAGGGCGGGCTATGGCTACACCTTC. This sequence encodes CASSFARAGYGYTF.

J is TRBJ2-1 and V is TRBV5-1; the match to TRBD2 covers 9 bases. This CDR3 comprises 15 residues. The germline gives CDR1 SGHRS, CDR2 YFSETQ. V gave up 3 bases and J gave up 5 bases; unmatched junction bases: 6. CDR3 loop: CASSWVAGENNEQFF. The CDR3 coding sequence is TGCGCCAGCAGCTGGGTAGCGGGAGAGAACAATGAGCAGTTCTTC.

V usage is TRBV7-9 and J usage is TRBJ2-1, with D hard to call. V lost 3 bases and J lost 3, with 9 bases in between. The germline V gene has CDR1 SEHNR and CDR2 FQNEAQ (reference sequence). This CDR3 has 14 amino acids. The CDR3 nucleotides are TGTGCCAGCAGCTTGCCCGGTATCTACAATGAGCAGTTCTTC. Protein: CASSLPGIYNEQFF.

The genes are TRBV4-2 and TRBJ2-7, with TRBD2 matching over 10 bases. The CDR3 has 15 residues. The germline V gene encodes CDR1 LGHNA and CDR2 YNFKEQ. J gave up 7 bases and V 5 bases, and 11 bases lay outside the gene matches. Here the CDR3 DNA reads TGTGCCAGCAGCTTGCGTACTAGCGGGGAAGGGGAGCAGTACTTC. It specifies CASSLRTSGEGEQYF.

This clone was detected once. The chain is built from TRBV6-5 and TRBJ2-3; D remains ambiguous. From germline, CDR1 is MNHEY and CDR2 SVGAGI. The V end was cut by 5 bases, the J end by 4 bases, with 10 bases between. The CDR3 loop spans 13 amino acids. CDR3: CASSAPRPDTQYF. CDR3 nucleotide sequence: TGTGCCAGCAGTGCCCCCAGGCCAGATACGCAGTATTTT.

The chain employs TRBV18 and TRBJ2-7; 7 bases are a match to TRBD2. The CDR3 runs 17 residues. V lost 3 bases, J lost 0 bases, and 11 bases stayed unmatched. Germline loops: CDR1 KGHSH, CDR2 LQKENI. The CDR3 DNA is TGTGCCAGCTCACCTCCGGGGAGTAGCGGGCACTCCTACGAGCAGTACTTC. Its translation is CASSPPGSSGHSYEQYF. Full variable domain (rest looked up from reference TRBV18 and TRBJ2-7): NAGVMQNPRHLVRRRGQEARLRCSPMKGHSHVYWYRQLPEEGLKFMVYLQKENIIDESGMPKERFSAEFPKEGPSILRIQQVVRGDSAAYFCASSPPGSSGHSYEQYFGPGTRLTVT.

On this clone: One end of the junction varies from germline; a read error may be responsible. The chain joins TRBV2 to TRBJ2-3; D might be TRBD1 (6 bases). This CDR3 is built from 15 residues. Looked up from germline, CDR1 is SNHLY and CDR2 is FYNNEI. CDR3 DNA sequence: TGTGCCAGCAGTGAAGCAGGGGGACCCACAGGTACGCAGTATTTT. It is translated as CASSEAGGPTGTQYF.

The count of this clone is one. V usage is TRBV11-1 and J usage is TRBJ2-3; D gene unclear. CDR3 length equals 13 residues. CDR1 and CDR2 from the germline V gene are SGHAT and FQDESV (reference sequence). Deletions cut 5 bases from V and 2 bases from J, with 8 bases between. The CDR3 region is CASSNPYTDTQYF. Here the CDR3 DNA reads TGTGCCAGCAGCAATCCCTACACAGATACGCAGTATTTT.

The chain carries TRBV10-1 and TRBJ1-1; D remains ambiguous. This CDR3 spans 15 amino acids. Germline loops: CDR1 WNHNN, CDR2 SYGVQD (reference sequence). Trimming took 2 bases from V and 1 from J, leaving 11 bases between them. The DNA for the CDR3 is TGCGCCAGCAGTGAGAAGCAACGGGGGAACACTGAAGCTTTCTTT. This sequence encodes CASSEKQRGNTEAFF.

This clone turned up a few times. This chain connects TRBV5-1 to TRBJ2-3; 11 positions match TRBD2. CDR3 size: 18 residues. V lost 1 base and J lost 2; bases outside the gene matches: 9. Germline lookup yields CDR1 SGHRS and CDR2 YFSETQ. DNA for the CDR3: TGCGCCAGCAGCTTGTTTGTGACTAGCGGGGCCCCCACAGATACGCAGTATTTT. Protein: CASSLFVTSGAPTDTQYF.

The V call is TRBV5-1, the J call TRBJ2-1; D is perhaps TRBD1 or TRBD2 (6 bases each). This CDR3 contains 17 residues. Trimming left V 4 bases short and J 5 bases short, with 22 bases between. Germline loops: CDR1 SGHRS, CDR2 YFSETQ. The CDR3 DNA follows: TGCGCCAGCAGCCCAGGGGACTCCAAGAGTTTGCACAATGAGCAGTTCTTC. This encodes CASSPGDSKSLHNEQFF.